The 30 T cell receptor beta chains below all came from one sample that was sequenced in a study of beta chain features in type 1 diabetes. Findings and limits, study-wide: When Type 1 diabetes patients were examined, their TCRB CDR3s proved moderately but significantly shorter in all four CD4+ subsets.

The sequenced template was cDNA made from the entire isolated RNA. Assay: immunoSEQ multiplex PCR; the TCRdb copy retains only in-frame clones and omits some. The table has 150,000 to 200,000 clones, about 9% seen once. Their target antigens are unknown. Sample: central memory CD4+ T cells from blood. Source of these receptors: a woman aged 25 to 39 with type 1 diabetes.

Only a few counts were recorded for this clone. The chain links TRBV7-2 to TRBJ2-5; 10 bases are a match to TRBD1. The V gene end was trimmed by 5 bases and the J gene end by 4 bases; junction bases not matched to a gene: 4. The CDR3 loop spans 14 amino acids. Germline loops: CDR1 SGHTA, CDR2 FQGNSA. This CDR3 reads CASSTGQGVETQYF. The DNA of the CDR3 is TGTGCCAGCAGCACAGGACAGGGGGTAGAGACCCAGTACTTC. The full variable domain, completed using reference TRBV7-2 and TRBJ2-5, is GAGVSQSPSNKVTEKGKDVELRCDPISGHTALYWYRQSLGQGLEFLIYFQGNSAPDKSGLPSDRFSAERTGGSVSTLTIQRTQQEDSAVYLCASSTGQGVETQYFGPGTRLLVL.

The rearrangement links TRBV7-3 to TRBJ1-2; the match to TRBD1 covers 8 bases. The CDR3 is 13 residues long. V was pared by 5 bases and J by 3 bases, with 2 bases of the junction left unmatched. Germline CDR1 reads SGHTA; CDR2 reads FQGTGA. CDR3 in DNA: TGTGCCAGCAGCGTGACAGGGGACTATGGCTACACCTTC. Translated, it gives CASSVTGDYGYTF.

The chain employs TRBV2 and TRBJ1-1; a possible D gene is TRBD1 (6 bases). CDR1 SNHLY and CDR2 FYNNEI come from the germline V gene. V dropped 8 bases and J dropped 9 bases, with 16 bases sitting between them. This CDR3 spans 12 amino acids. CDR3 coding DNA: TGTGCCAGCGATTACGACAGGCATCAAGCTTTCTTT. Translation: CASDYDRHQAFF.

The chain has TRBV5-1 and TRBJ2-5; tentative D call: TRBD1 (5 bases). Germline V gene data show CDR1 as SGHRS and CDR2 as YFSETQ. The CDR3 spans 15 residues. V lost 0 bases to trimming and J lost 0 bases, with 9 bases between them. CDR3 sequence: CASSLGRQNQETQYF. The CDR3 region has the DNA TGCGCCAGCAGCTTGGGGCGACAGAACCAAGAGACCCAGTACTTC.

In its sample, this clone was seen a few times. The chain recombines TRBV10-3 with TRBJ2-1; 11 nucleotides line up with TRBD1. The CDR3 loop spans 16 amino acids. Trimming took 2 bases from V and 8 from J; bases not matched to a gene: 8. CDR1 ENHRY and CDR2 SYGVKD come from the germline V gene. CDR3 DNA sequence: TGTGCCATCAGTGAGAGTTTTGGACAGGGGGCGGATGAGCAGTTCTTC. The encoded protein is CAISESFGQGADEQFF.

The V gene is TRBV6-1, the J gene TRBJ2-7; 11 bases line up with TRBD1. J gave up 4 bases and V 9 bases, and 8 bases lay outside the gene matches. Germline-derived CDR1 and CDR2 are MNHNS and SASEGT. CDR3 size: 14 residues. CDR3 region: CASDRDRGGYEQYF. CDR3 nucleotides: TGTGCCAGTGACCGGGACAGGGGGGGATACGAGCAGTACTTC.

This clone was picked up a small number of times. The rearrangement uses TRBV7-8 and TRBJ2-3, with D hard to call. This CDR3 is built from 12 residues. With 2 bases removed from V and 4 bases from J, the gap between germline ends came to 4 bases. Germline CDR1 reads SGHVS; CDR2 reads FQNEAQ. CDR3 in amino acids: CASSLWPDTQYF. As DNA, the CDR3 is TGTGCCAGCAGCTTATGGCCAGATACGCAGTATTTT.

The chain recombines TRBV28 with TRBJ2-5; 7 bases line up with TRBD1. The CDR3 is 14 residues long. V trimming: 8 bases; J trimming: 5 bases; junction bases outside the gene matches: 11. Germline V gives CDR1 MDHEN, CDR2 SYDVKM. The CDR3 protein is CASGFYRGGETQYF. Written as DNA, the CDR3 is TGTGCCAGCGGATTCTACAGGGGCGGTGAGACCCAGTACTTC.

In its sample, this clone was seen a few times. The chain uses TRBV29-1 and TRBJ2-1; D is possibly TRBD1 (5 bases). From germline, CDR1 is SQVTM and CDR2 ANQGSEA. The CDR3 loop spans 13 amino acids. V was clipped by 7 bases and J by 1 base, with 11 bases between them. The CDR3 nucleotides are TGCAGCGGTACGCAGGGATCCTACAATGAGCAGTTCTTC. It yields the protein CSGTQGSYNEQFF.

The V call is TRBV29-1, the J call TRBJ2-7; possibly TRBD2 for D (5 bases). V was clipped by 5 bases and J by 6 bases, with 14 bases between them. Germline V gene lookup returns CDR1 SQVTM and CDR2 ANQGSEA. This CDR3 is built from 12 residues. The DNA of the CDR3 is TGCAGCGTTCTAACAGAGGGCCGCGAGCAGTACTTC. It is translated as CSVLTEGREQYF.

Points on this clone: The sample has other DNA sequences that encode this CDR3 too. This sequence joins TRBV7-9 and TRBJ2-1; 9 positions agree with TRBD2. After removal of 0 bases from V and 2 bases from J, the junction contained 2 bases not matched to a gene. Germline assignment: CDR1 SEHNR and CDR2 FQNEAQ (reference sequence). The CDR3 runs 16 residues. The CDR3 is CASSLALAGTYNEQFF. CDR3 DNA sequence: TGTGCCAGCAGCTTAGCGCTAGCGGGAACCTACAATGAGCAGTTCTTC.

This clone was counted a few times. V gene TRBV5-4 combines with J gene TRBJ2-7, with D unresolved. The V gene's germline CDR1 is SGHNT and CDR2 YYREEE (reference sequence). The V and J ends lost 2 bases and 1 base respectively, with 7 bases between them. The CDR3 extends over 13 amino acids. CDR3: CASSFGRSYEQYF. The CDR3 DNA is TGTGCCAGCAGCTTTGGCAGGTCCTACGAGCAGTACTTC.

This chain links TRBV9 with TRBJ2-3; weak D call: TRBD2 (6 bases). With 4 bases removed from V and 3 bases from J, the gap between germline ends came to 18 bases. Germline V gene lookup returns CDR1 SGDLS and CDR2 YYNGEE. The CDR3 sequence is 16 residues long. The CDR3 reads CASSQREWTTTDTQYF. CDR3 nucleotide sequence: TGTGCCAGCAGCCAACGAGAATGGACTACTACAGATACGCAGTATTTT.

The chain recombines TRBV7-2 with TRBJ2-7; D unclear. The CDR3 has 14 residues. Per germline, CDR1 SGHTA and CDR2 FQGNSA. The ends were cut back, 5 bases at V and 3 bases at J, with 14 bases in the middle. CDR3 bases: TGTGCCAGCAGCGCTGCGCTGGTCGTCTACGAGCAGTACTTC. This gives the protein CASSAALVVYEQYF.

With regard to this clone: The identical CDR3 is also encoded by other nucleotide sequences in the sample. This chain connects TRBV29-1 to TRBJ2-5; D is possibly TRBD1 (6 bases). Germline-derived CDR1 and CDR2 are SQVTM and ANQGSEA. There are 12 residues in the CDR3. Trimming took 6 bases from V and 1 from J, leaving 9 bases between them. CDR3 amino acids: CSVTGTQETQYF. CDR3 nucleotide sequence: TGCAGCGTAACAGGGACCCAAGAGACCCAGTACTTC.

This rearrangement joins TRBV28 to TRBJ2-5, with D possibly TRBD1 on 6 matching bases. The length of the CDR3 is 12 residues. Germline CDR1 is MDHEN and CDR2 is SYDVKM. Between the trimmed V and J ends, which lost 8 bases and 2 bases, there was a span of 9 bases. The CDR3 here is CASLGQQETQYF. The CDR3 DNA is TGTGCCAGCCTTGGACAGCAAGAGACCCAGTACTTC. Looking up the rest from reference TRBV28 and TRBJ2-5 gives the full variable domain: DVKVTQSSRYLVKRTGEKVFLECVQDMDHENMFWYRQDPGLGLRLIYFSYDVKMKEKGDIPEGYSVSREKKERFSLILESASTNQTSMYLCASLGQQETQYFGPGTRLLVL.

In this sample, this clone turned up a few times. The V and J genes are TRBV9 and TRBJ2-1, with 10 positions matching TRBD2. The germline V gene has CDR1 SGDLS and CDR2 YYNGEE. The trim removed 9 bases at V and 9 bases at J, leaving 12 bases unmatched. This CDR3 spans 14 amino acids. The CDR3 here is CANHLAGDIIEQFF. CDR3 sequence (DNA): TGTGCCAACCATCTAGCGGGAGATATAATTGAGCAGTTCTTC. The entire variable domain, with the rest obtained from reference TRBV9 and TRBJ2-1, is as follows: DSGVTQTPKHLITATGQRVTLRCSPRSGDLSVYWYQQSLDQGLQFLIQYYNGEERAKGNILERFSAQQFPDLHSELNLSSLELGDSALYFCANHLAGDIIEQFFGPGTRLTVL.

The chain combines TRBV10-3 with TRBJ2-7, with a possible D match to TRBD2 (5 bases). Per germline, CDR1 ENHRY and CDR2 SYGVKD. The CDR3 has 15 residues. Trimming removed 2 bases from V and 2 bases from J, with 13 bases in between. CDR3: CAISENKGETYEQYF. DNA of the CDR3: TGTGCCATCAGTGAGAATAAGGGAGAAACCTACGAGCAGTACTTC.

This clone was detected a few times. The gene calls are TRBV15 and TRBJ2-2; D unresolved. CDR3 length: 14 residues. Germline CDR1 is LNHNV and CDR2 is YYDKDF (reference sequence). V was pared by 3 bases and J by 1 base, with 6 bases between. CDR3 bases: TGTGCCACCAGCAGGAGACAGAACACCGGGGAGCTGTTTTTT. It translates to CATSRRQNTGELFF.

This clone occurred many times. This chain links TRBV2 with TRBJ1-1; D is uncertain. The CDR3 has 14 amino acids. V was pared by 4 bases and J by 6 bases, with 15 bases between. Per germline, CDR1 SNHLY and CDR2 FYNNEI. CDR3 DNA: TGTGCCAGCAGTGTTCGACATAGAGATTCTGAAGCTTTCTTT. This translates into CASSVRHRDSEAFF.

This chain joins TRBV5-1 and TRBJ1-2; tentative D call: TRBD1 (6 bases). This CDR3 spans 14 amino acids. Germline-derived CDR1 and CDR2 are SGHRS and YFSETQ. Trimming removed 2 bases from V and 8 bases from J, with 16 bases in between. The CDR3 protein is CASSLLQGPGGYTF. CDR3 nucleotide sequence: TGCGCCAGCAGCTTATTACAGGGACCCGGGGGCTACACCTTC.

V and J are TRBV25-1 and TRBJ2-3, with TRBD2 matching 8 bases. The germline CDR1 and CDR2 sequences are MGHDK and SYGVNS. The CDR3 is 13 amino acids. The ends lost 11 bases at V and 4 bases at J; junction bases unmatched: 8. The CDR3 bases are TGTGCCTCGGAGGTAGCGGGATCAGATACGCAGTATTTT. This sequence encodes CASEVAGSDTQYF.

This chain connects TRBV18 to TRBJ1-1; D not resolved. The V gene's germline CDR1 is KGHSH and CDR2 LQKENI. The CDR3 loop spans 13 amino acids. The V end was cut by 2 bases, the J end by 8 bases, with 12 bases between. In DNA form, the CDR3 reads TGTGCCAGCTCACCATTCGGAGGGATAGAAGCTTTCTTT. It is translated as CASSPFGGIEAFF.

This clone was counted a few times. The rearrangement uses TRBV6-5 and TRBJ2-1; TRBD1 matches 7 bases. This CDR3 contains 15 residues. Germline CDR1 MNHEY, CDR2 SVGAGI. The ends lost 2 bases at V and 7 bases at J; junction bases unmatched: 8. The CDR3 protein is CASSYDRAGRNEQFF. CDR3 nucleotides: TGTGCCAGCAGTTACGACAGGGCCGGCAGGAATGAGCAGTTCTTC.

This clone was counted a few times. This chain connects TRBV5-4 to TRBJ1-4; TRBD1 might be the D (6 bases). Germline CDR1 is SGHNT and CDR2 is YYREEE (reference sequence). V shed 0 bases and J shed 3 bases, with 12 bases lying between them. The CDR3 totals 16 residues. CDR3 protein: CASSLGGGRSNEKLFF. In nucleotides, the CDR3 is TGTGCCAGCAGCTTGGGTGGGGGCCGGTCTAATGAAAAACTGTTTTTT. The variable domain in full, completed from reference TRBV5-4 and TRBJ1-4, reads ETGVTQSPTHLIKTRGQQVTLRCSSQSGHNTVSWYQQALGQGPQFIFQYYREEENGRGNFPPRFSGLQFPNYSSELNVNALELDDSALYLCASSLGGGRSNEKLFFGSGTQLSVL.

This sequence joins TRBV11-2 and TRBJ2-5; 8 bases are a match to TRBD2. Germline V lookup: CDR1 SGHAT, CDR2 FQNNGV. The J segment lost 1 base and the V segment lost 2 bases, leaving 12 bases of the junction unmatched. CDR3 size: 18 residues. For the CDR3, the DNA is TGTGCCAGCAGCTTAAGCGCGGGAGCGGGAGTTCTCCAAGAGACCCAGTACTTC. The encoded protein is CASSLSAGAGVLQETQYF.

This clone appeared a few times. This sequence joins TRBV11-2 and TRBJ1-1, with 7 bases that match TRBD1. CDR3 size: 16 residues. Germline CDR1 reads SGHAT; CDR2 reads FQNNGV. With V trimmed by 3 bases and J by 0 bases, 7 bases remained unmatched. In nucleotides, the CDR3 is TGTGCCAGCAGCTTTCTAGGGGGACAGCTGAACACTGAAGCTTTCTTT. Amino acids: CASSFLGGQLNTEAFF.

This clone has a count of ten or more. The chain has TRBV29-1 and TRBJ2-6; perhaps TRBD1 as D (5 bases). CDR1 is SQVTM, CDR2 ANQGSEA, per germline. There are 17 residues in the CDR3. V was pared by 3 bases and J by 0 bases, with 15 bases between. The CDR3 region has the DNA TGCAGCGTTGATCGGGCAGGGAAAAACTCTGGGGCCAACGTCCTGACTTTC. Translating it yields CSVDRAGKNSGANVLTF.

This clone was found a few times. This chain connects TRBV5-1 to TRBJ2-5; a possible D gene is TRBD1 (5 bases). Per germline, CDR1 SGHRS and CDR2 YFSETQ. The V and J ends lost 4 bases and 5 bases respectively, with 12 bases between them. The CDR3 consists of 13 residues. DNA of the CDR3: TGCGCCAGCAGCCCGGACATGCAGGAGACCCAGTACTTC. Translated, it gives CASSPDMQETQYF.

The chain employs TRBV7-8 and TRBJ2-7; 9 bases are shared with TRBD1. Germline V gene data show CDR1 as SGHVS and CDR2 as FQNEAQ. V lost 1 base and J lost 2; bases outside the gene matches: 3. CDR3 length equals 15 residues. The CDR3 loop reads CASSLGGQGPYEQYF. The DNA for the CDR3 is TGTGCCAGCAGCTTAGGGGGACAGGGTCCCTACGAGCAGTACTTC.